The rows below give T cell receptor beta chains drawn from one sample of a study of shared T cell receptors in the human thymus. Measured with immunoSEQ multiplex PCR; TCRdb has only the in-frame clones, and not every one. The table lists 540,000 or so clones, about 80% of them singletons. The same specimen was also included in a second study, on human thymus T cells.

Sequenced material: thymocytes. The source is a boy under three years old with a congenital heart defect. CDR3s include the opening cysteine and the closing phenylalanine or tryptophan. A D gene is named only where the DNA matches it firmly. The size entry is marked missing in some rows and otherwise reads once, few, many or a size class.

CASSFAGMTSGTETQYF	TGTGCCAGCAGTTTCGCCGGTATGACTAGCGGGACGGAGACCCAGTACTTC	TRBD2	NA	TRBV28	TRBJ2-5
CASSRRTSGRQETQYF	TGTGCCAGCAGTCGACGGACTAGCGGGAGACAAGAGACCCAGTACTTC	TRBD2	NA	TRBV9	TRBJ2-5
CASSQDSSYEQYF	TGTGCCAGCAGCCAAGACAGCTCCTACGAGCAGTACTTC	NA	NA	TRBV4-2	TRBJ2-7
CASREQLEAFF	TGTGCCAGCAGAGAACAACTTGAAGCTTTCTTT	NA	few	TRBV6-1	TRBJ1-1
CASSRLAGNTDTQYF	TGTGCCAGCAGTCGACTAGCGGGTAACACAGATACGCAGTATTTT	TRBD2	NA	TRBV6-5	TRBJ2-3
CASRSGTSPTDTQYF	TGTGCCAGCAGGTCCGGGACTAGCCCCACAGATACGCAGTATTTT	TRBD2	once	TRBV5-5	TRBJ2-3
CASSRADREVDGGLSSYGYTF	TGTGCCAGCAGCCGAGCGGACAGGGAGGTCGATGGGGGCCTCTCGAGCTATGGCTACACCTTC	TRBD1	NA	TRBV14	TRBJ1-2
CASSPARDRGQPQHF	TGTGCCAGCAGCCCCGCCCGGGACAGGGGTCAGCCCCAGCATTTT	TRBD1	NA	TRBV5-8	TRBJ1-5
CASSLVAGDTQYF	TGTGCCAGCAGCTTAGTAGCGGGAGATACGCAGTATTTT	TRBD2	NA	TRBV7-9	TRBJ2-3
CASSPGGSGVPYGYTF	TGTGCCAGCAGCCCCGGGGGATCGGGGGTTCCCTATGGCTACACCTTC	NA	NA	TRBV28	TRBJ1-2
CASSPPAGMAGYTF	TGTGCCAGCTCACCACCAGCAGGGATGGCTGGCTACACCTTC	NA	NA	TRBV18	TRBJ1-2
CASSSGTGVSPDTQYF	TGTGCCAGCAGTTCCGGGACAGGGGTATCCCCAGATACGCAGTATTTT	TRBD1	few	TRBV28	TRBJ2-3
CASSHRGLNLSNQPQHF	TGTGCCAGCAGCCACAGGGGGTTAAATTTAAGCAATCAGCCCCAGCATTTT	TRBD1	NA	TRBV28	TRBJ1-5
CASSLVTSGSSYNEQFF	TGTGCCAGCAGCTTGGTGACTAGCGGGAGCTCCTACAATGAGCAGTTCTTC	TRBD2	few	TRBV5-6	TRBJ2-1
CATSRGRGADETQYF	TGTGCCACCAGCAGAGGGCGGGGGGCGGACGAGACCCAGTACTTC	TRBD2	NA	TRBV15	TRBJ2-5
CASTSDYEQYF	TGTGCCAGCACAAGCGATTACGAGCAGTACTTC	NA	NA	TRBV2	TRBJ2-7
CASRQGAAYEQYF	TGTGCCAGCAGGCAGGGGGCTGCCTACGAGCAGTACTTC	TRBD1	NA	TRBV28	TRBJ2-7
CASSRHLERTGGEYEQYF	TGTGCCAGCAGCCGACACCTTGAAAGAACAGGGGGGGAATACGAGCAGTACTTC	NA	NA	TRBV14	TRBJ2-7
CSGGTHNEQFF	TGCAGCGGCGGGACTCACAATGAGCAGTTCTTC	NA	NA	TRBV29-1	TRBJ2-1
CASSTIPGQVTNIQYF	TGTGCCAGCAGTACAATCCCGGGACAGGTCACAAACATTCAGTACTTC	TRBD1	NA	TRBV27	TRBJ2-4
CASRSTEPNEKLFF	TGCGCCAGCAGGTCGACAGAACCTAATGAAAAACTGTTTTTT	NA	NA	TRBV5-1	TRBJ1-4
CASMSPGDNEQFF	TGCGCCAGCATGTCCCCGGGTGACAATGAGCAGTTCTTC	NA	few	TRBV10-2	TRBJ2-1
CASGTGGSEQYF	TGCGCCAGCGGGACAGGGGGTAGCGAGCAGTACTTC	TRBD1	NA	TRBV10-2	TRBJ2-7
CASSPRNDYEQFF	TGTGCCAGCAGTCCTCGCAATGACTATGAGCAGTTCTTC	NA	once	TRBV27	TRBJ2-1
CASTSLLGGRPYNEQFF	TGTGCCAGCACCTCCCTCCTGGGCGGGAGGCCTTACAATGAGCAGTTCTTC	TRBD2	NA	TRBV7-9	TRBJ2-1
CASSFGRGVGEGDEQYF	TGTGCCAGCAGTTTCGGCAGGGGGGTGGGAGAGGGGGACGAGCAGTACTTC	NA	few	TRBV28	TRBJ2-7
CASSPGGDPSYEQYF	TGTGCCAGCAGTCCCGGGGGGGACCCTTCCTACGAGCAGTACTTC	TRBD2	NA	TRBV6-5	TRBJ2-7
CASSRVGLARTPYNEQFF	TGTGCCAGTAGCAGGGTAGGGCTAGCGAGAACACCGTACAATGAGCAGTTCTTC	NA	NA	TRBV19	TRBJ2-1
CASSEASRTGSGSDHKNSYEQYF	TGTGCCAGCAGTGAAGCTTCCCGGACAGGGTCTGGTAGCGATCATAAAAACTCCTACGAGCAGTACTTC	TRBD1	few	TRBV2	TRBJ2-7
CASSTTGTSYNEQFF	TGCGCCAGCAGCACGACCGGGACTAGTTACAATGAGCAGTTCTTC	TRBD2	NA	TRBV5-1	TRBJ2-1
CAWDDSEAEAFF	TGTGCCTGGGATGACAGTGAGGCTGAAGCTTTCTTT	NA	NA	TRBV30	TRBJ1-1
CASSWGGTDTQYF	TGTGCCAGCAGCTGGGGAGGCACAGATACGCAGTATTTT	NA	NA	TRBV7-9	TRBJ2-3
CASRGQLETQGQFF	TGTGCCAGCAGGGGACAGCTAGAGACGCAGGGGCAGTTCTTC	TRBD1	NA	TRBV27	TRBJ2-1
CASSQGQGADAFF	TGCGCCAGCAGCCAAGGGCAGGGGGCCGATGCTTTCTTT	TRBD1	NA	TRBV4-1	TRBJ1-1
CASSKRTGKGEAFF	TGTGCCAGCAGTAAAAGGACAGGGAAAGGTGAAGCTTTCTTT	TRBD1	NA	TRBV6-1	TRBJ1-1
CSATQGDEQFF	TGCAGTGCTACTCAGGGGGATGAGCAGTTCTTC	TRBD1	NA	TRBV20-1	TRBJ2-1
CASSPRGTDTQYF	TGTGCCAGCTCACCTCGGGGCACAGATACGCAGTATTTT	NA	few	TRBV18	TRBJ2-3
CASSQDAGLAGYNEQFF	TGTGCCAGCAGCCAAGACGCCGGACTAGCGGGATACAATGAGCAGTTCTTC	TRBD2	NA	TRBV4-2	TRBJ2-1
CASSFLSGLAGKTYEQYF	TGTGCCAGCAGCTTCCTGTCGGGACTAGCGGGAAAAACCTACGAGCAGTACTTC	TRBD2	once	TRBV11-3	TRBJ2-7
CASSERNRAVTYEQYF	TGTGCCAGCAGTGAACGCAACAGGGCCGTCACCTACGAGCAGTACTTC	NA	NA	TRBV2	TRBJ2-7
CASTLLGGDESYEQYF	TGTGCCAGCACGCTTCTGGGGGGGGACGAGTCCTACGAGCAGTACTTC	TRBD2	NA	TRBV7-2	TRBJ2-7
CASSLVAGAPDTQYF	TGTGCCAGCAGCTTAGTGGCGGGAGCGCCAGATACGCAGTATTTT	TRBD2	NA	TRBV7-6	TRBJ2-3
CASSLTVNTGELFF	TGTGCCAGCAGCTTAACAGTAAACACCGGGGAGCTGTTTTTT	NA	few	TRBV5-6	TRBJ2-2
CASSKRDTQYF	TGTGCCAGCTCAAAGCGGGATACGCAGTATTTT	NA	NA	TRBV18	TRBJ2-3
CSVEWASGSVEETQYF	TGCAGCGTTGAATGGGCTAGCGGGAGTGTAGAAGAGACCCAGTACTTC	TRBD2	NA	TRBV29-1	TRBJ2-5